This entry concerns a single T cell receptor (beta chain). This CDR3 spans 14 amino acids. Germline V gives CDR1 MNHNS, CDR2 SASEGT. The V segment lost 6 bases and the J segment 1 base; nucleotides outside the gene matches: 5. These data are taken from a study of T cell changes during pregnancy in multiple sclerosis. The protocol was immunoSEQ multiplex PCR, while the TCRdb copy is restricted to in-frame clones and leaves out a portion. The sample has 70,000 to 95,000 clones; just under 95% are singletons. Material: peripheral blood, obtained in the first trimester of pregnancy. The TCR originated in a female donor with multiple sclerosis, enrolled in a pregnancy study. The chain links TRBV6-1 to TRBJ2-7, with 8 bases fitting TRBD1. In DNA form, the CDR3 reads TGTGCCAGCAGACCGACAGGGGCGTCCTACGAGCAGTACTTC. Residues: CASRPTGASYEQYF.